Listed below are T cell receptor beta chains from one sample, sequenced in a study of cytomegalovirus exposure and HLA in healthy donors. Data came from immunoSEQ multiplex PCR; TCRdb stores just in-frame clones and leaves some out. Of under 140,000 clones listed, roughly 89% are singletons. Material: PBMCs. These receptor sequences come from a woman between 18 and 29 years old in good health and CMV-seronegative. The CDR3 runs from the conserved cysteine through the conserved F or W. The order of the fields is clone size, CDR3 length, J gene, D gene, V gene, CDR3 DNA, CDR3 protein. A D gene is named only where the DNA matches it firmly. A row's size may be missing; if present it is once, few, many or a size class.

clone_size: .
cdr3_length: 16
j_call: TRBJ1-2
d_call: .
v_call: TRBV15
cdr3_nt: TGTGCCACCAGCCCCTCGGTAGGGGGTAGGGACTATGGCTACACCTTC
cdr3_aa: CATSPSVGGRDYGYTF

clone_size: once
cdr3_length: 13
j_call: TRBJ2-1
d_call: .
v_call: TRBV7-2
cdr3_nt: TGTGCCAGCAGCGACTTCGCGACCGAGGAGCAGTTCTTC
cdr3_aa: CASSDFATEEQFF

clone_size: .
cdr3_length: 17
j_call: TRBJ1-4
d_call: .
v_call: TRBV7-9
cdr3_nt: TGTGCCAGCAGCTTAGGAGGGCGTAGGGATCGGTATGAAAAACTGTTTTTT
cdr3_aa: CASSLGGRRDRYEKLFF

clone_size: .
cdr3_length: 11
j_call: TRBJ2-1
d_call: .
v_call: TRBV28
cdr3_nt: TGTGCCAGCGATACATACAATGAGCAGTTCTTC
cdr3_aa: CASDTYNEQFF

clone_size: .
cdr3_length: 16
j_call: TRBJ1-4
d_call: TRBD1
v_call: TRBV6-6
cdr3_nt: TGTGCCAGCAGCCAACCGACAGGGGGTGTTAATGAAAAACTGTTTTTT
cdr3_aa: CASSQPTGGVNEKLFF

clone_size: .
cdr3_length: 15
j_call: TRBJ2-2
d_call: .
v_call: TRBV7-9
cdr3_nt: TGTGCCAGCAGCATAAGTAGCCGGCGGGACCGGGAGCTGTTTTTT
cdr3_aa: CASSISSRRDRELFF

clone_size: .
cdr3_length: 14
j_call: TRBJ1-1
d_call: .
v_call: TRBV6-5
cdr3_nt: TGTGCCAGCAGTTACTCCACAGGGAGAACTGAAGCTTTCTTT
cdr3_aa: CASSYSTGRTEAFF

clone_size: .
cdr3_length: 13
j_call: TRBJ1-2
d_call: TRBD1
v_call: TRBV19
cdr3_nt: TGTGCCAGTACCCTGGGGACAGATTGGGGCTACACCTTC
cdr3_aa: CASTLGTDWGYTF

clone_size: .
cdr3_length: 14
j_call: TRBJ2-1
d_call: .
v_call: TRBV6-4
cdr3_nt: TGTGCCAGCAGTGGACAGAGTCATGACAATGAGCAGTTCTTC
cdr3_aa: CASSGQSHDNEQFF

clone_size: .
cdr3_length: 13
j_call: TRBJ2-7
d_call: .
v_call: TRBV28
cdr3_nt: TGTGCCAGCAGTTTAGCGGACTCCTACGAGCAGTACTTC
cdr3_aa: CASSLADSYEQYF

clone_size: .
cdr3_length: 15
j_call: TRBJ2-7
d_call: TRBD1
v_call: TRBV11-2
cdr3_nt: TGTGCCAGCAGCTCCGGGACAGGGAGGACCTACGAGCAGTACTTC
cdr3_aa: CASSSGTGRTYEQYF

clone_size: .
cdr3_length: 15
j_call: TRBJ2-1
d_call: .
v_call: TRBV4-2
cdr3_nt: TGTGCCAGCAGCCAAGGTCACAATTCCTACAATGAGCAGTTCTTC
cdr3_aa: CASSQGHNSYNEQFF

clone_size: .
cdr3_length: 13
j_call: TRBJ2-1
d_call: .
v_call: TRBV27
cdr3_nt: TGTGCCAGCAGTCTGACTCCCGTCGGTGAGCAGTTCTTC
cdr3_aa: CASSLTPVGEQFF

clone_size: .
cdr3_length: 14
j_call: TRBJ2-7
d_call: .
v_call: TRBV28
cdr3_nt: TGTGCCAGCACCACGAGAGCCCTTTCCTACGAGCAGTACTTC
cdr3_aa: CASTTRALSYEQYF

clone_size: once
cdr3_length: 15
j_call: TRBJ2-5
d_call: .
v_call: TRBV7-8
cdr3_nt: TGTGCCAGCAGCCCCAGGCCAACAGCCGAAGAGACCCAGTACTTC
cdr3_aa: CASSPRPTAEETQYF

clone_size: .
cdr3_length: 13
j_call: TRBJ2-2
d_call: TRBD2
v_call: TRBV30
cdr3_nt: TGTGCCTGGAGTGTATCCGAAACTAGCGGGAGGTTTTTT
cdr3_aa: CAWSVSETSGRFF

clone_size: .
cdr3_length: 14
j_call: TRBJ1-5
d_call: .
v_call: TRBV5-1
cdr3_nt: TGCGCCAGCAGCTTGGGCGGGTCCAATCAGCCCCAGCATTTT
cdr3_aa: CASSLGGSNQPQHF

clone_size: .
cdr3_length: 15
j_call: TRBJ2-7
d_call: .
v_call: TRBV4-3
cdr3_nt: TGCGCCAGCAGCCAAGACTCCGGAGGATCCTACGAGCAGTACTTC
cdr3_aa: CASSQDSGGSYEQYF

clone_size: once
cdr3_length: 14
j_call: TRBJ1-4
d_call: TRBD1
v_call: TRBV29-1
cdr3_nt: TGCAGCGTTGAAGGTCAGGGGGCAGGTGAAAAACTGTTTTTT
cdr3_aa: CSVEGQGAGEKLFF

clone_size: .
cdr3_length: 15
j_call: TRBJ2-4
d_call: .
v_call: TRBV2
cdr3_nt: TGTGCCAGCAGGGGGGGTCGGGGGGCGGAAAACATTCAGTACTTC
cdr3_aa: CASRGGRGAENIQYF

clone_size: .
cdr3_length: 13
j_call: TRBJ1-2
d_call: .
v_call: TRBV30
cdr3_nt: TGTGCTAAAACGGCAGGGGCTAACTATGGCTACACCTTC
cdr3_aa: CAKTAGANYGYTF

clone_size: .
cdr3_length: 13
j_call: TRBJ1-3
d_call: .
v_call: TRBV28
cdr3_nt: TGTGCCAGCAGTTTGGCGGTTAGGTACACCATATATTTT
cdr3_aa: CASSLAVRYTIYF

clone_size: .
cdr3_length: 18
j_call: TRBJ1-3
d_call: TRBD1
v_call: TRBV30
cdr3_nt: TGTGCCTGGACCCGCTCACGGACAGGGGGGAATTCTGGAAACACCATATATTTT
cdr3_aa: CAWTRSRTGGNSGNTIYF

clone_size: .
cdr3_length: 14
j_call: TRBJ1-2
d_call: TRBD1
v_call: TRBV7-9
cdr3_nt: TGTGCCAGCAGCTTAGGGGGACAGCGTCGTGGCTACACCTTC
cdr3_aa: CASSLGGQRRGYTF

clone_size: .
cdr3_length: 15
j_call: TRBJ1-3
d_call: .
v_call: TRBV13
cdr3_nt: TGTGCCAGCAGCCAGACAGGCCTCTCTGGAAACACCATATATTTT
cdr3_aa: CASSQTGLSGNTIYF

clone_size: .
cdr3_length: 15
j_call: TRBJ2-7
d_call: TRBD1
v_call: TRBV7-2
cdr3_nt: TGTGCCAGCAGCCTTGGGACAGGGGTTACCTACGAGCAGTACTTC
cdr3_aa: CASSLGTGVTYEQYF

clone_size: once
cdr3_length: 11
j_call: TRBJ2-3
d_call: .
v_call: TRBV20-1
cdr3_nt: TGCAGTGCTATATATAACTACGCTCGGTATTTT
cdr3_aa: CSAIYNYARYF

clone_size: .
cdr3_length: 15
j_call: TRBJ2-7
d_call: TRBD2
v_call: TRBV5-4
cdr3_nt: TGTGCCAGCAGCTTGTGGGCGGGACTAGCGAACGAGCAGTACTTC
cdr3_aa: CASSLWAGLANEQYF

clone_size: .
cdr3_length: 17
j_call: TRBJ2-1
d_call: TRBD2
v_call: TRBV27
cdr3_nt: TGTGCCAGCAGTTTATCGCGGGGGGCCTCCGTGGAGTTTGAGCAGTTCTTC
cdr3_aa: CASSLSRGASVEFEQFF

clone_size: .
cdr3_length: 16
j_call: TRBJ2-5
d_call: TRBD2
v_call: TRBV28
cdr3_nt: TGTGCCAGCAGCTCAGGACTAGCGGGGGGGATCGGGACCCAGTACTTC
cdr3_aa: CASSSGLAGGIGTQYF

clone_size: many
cdr3_length: 17
j_call: TRBJ1-1
d_call: .
v_call: TRBV14
cdr3_nt: TGTGCCAGCAGCCAAGGCAGGTTTCCCTACTCGGACACTGAAGCTTTCTTT
cdr3_aa: CASSQGRFPYSDTEAFF

clone_size: once
cdr3_length: 15
j_call: TRBJ2-1
d_call: TRBD2
v_call: TRBV5-1
cdr3_nt: TGCGCCAGCAGCTTTTTCCTAGCGGGGGACAATGAGCAGTTCTTC
cdr3_aa: CASSFFLAGDNEQFF

clone_size: .
cdr3_length: 13
j_call: TRBJ1-2
d_call: .
v_call: TRBV2
cdr3_nt: TGTGCCAGCAGTGAAGGACACCTCTATGGCTACACCTTC
cdr3_aa: CASSEGHLYGYTF

clone_size: .
cdr3_length: 13
j_call: TRBJ2-2
d_call: TRBD1
v_call: TRBV2
cdr3_nt: TGTGCCAGCCTAGGGGGCAACACCGGGGAGCTGTTTTTT
cdr3_aa: CASLGGNTGELFF

clone_size: .
cdr3_length: 13
j_call: TRBJ2-5
d_call: .
v_call: TRBV7-9
cdr3_nt: TGTGCCAGCAGCTTACGCGCGCGGGAGACCCAGTACTTC
cdr3_aa: CASSLRARETQYF

clone_size: .
cdr3_length: 14
j_call: TRBJ2-7
d_call: TRBD1
v_call: TRBV5-6
cdr3_nt: TGTGCCAGCAGATCCGGACAGGGGTCCTACGAGCAGTACTTC
cdr3_aa: CASRSGQGSYEQYF

clone_size: .
cdr3_length: 13
j_call: TRBJ1-2
d_call: .
v_call: TRBV5-5
cdr3_nt: TGTGCCAGCAGCTTGGCACCACTCTATGGCTACACCTTC
cdr3_aa: CASSLAPLYGYTF

clone_size: .
cdr3_length: 17
j_call: TRBJ2-3
d_call: TRBD2
v_call: TRBV9
cdr3_nt: TGTGCCAGCAGCCCGGGGACTAGCGGGAGGCTTTCAGATACGCAGTATTTT
cdr3_aa: CASSPGTSGRLSDTQYF

clone_size: few
cdr3_length: 14
j_call: TRBJ1-5
d_call: .
v_call: TRBV4-1
cdr3_nt: TGCGCCAGCAGCCAGGGTAGGACAGTTCAGCCCCAGCATTTT
cdr3_aa: CASSQGRTVQPQHF

clone_size: .
cdr3_length: 17
j_call: TRBJ2-3
d_call: TRBD1
v_call: TRBV12-5
cdr3_nt: TGTGCTAGTGGTTCCTTTATAGGGACAGGTTCCCCAGATACGCAGTATTTT
cdr3_aa: CASGSFIGTGSPDTQYF

clone_size: .
cdr3_length: 15
j_call: TRBJ2-1
d_call: TRBD2
v_call: TRBV4-1
cdr3_nt: TGCGCCAGCAGCCCGCCTAGCGGGGCCTACAATGAGCAGTTCTTC
cdr3_aa: CASSPPSGAYNEQFF

clone_size: .
cdr3_length: 17
j_call: TRBJ1-2
d_call: TRBD1
v_call: TRBV11-2
cdr3_nt: TGTGCCAGCAGCTTCCGGGACAGGGCCCCCGGGGGCTATGGCTACACCTTC
cdr3_aa: CASSFRDRAPGGYGYTF

clone_size: .
cdr3_length: 17
j_call: TRBJ2-3
d_call: TRBD1
v_call: TRBV27
cdr3_nt: TGTGCCAGCAGTTCCTGGACAGGAATGGAACGCACAGATACGCAGTATTTT
cdr3_aa: CASSSWTGMERTDTQYF

clone_size: .
cdr3_length: 15
j_call: TRBJ2-2
d_call: .
v_call: TRBV6-1
cdr3_nt: TGTGCCAGCAGTGACGCCTCCGGGGGGCCCGGGGAGCTGTTTTTT
cdr3_aa: CASSDASGGPGELFF

clone_size: .
cdr3_length: 15
j_call: TRBJ2-7
d_call: .
v_call: TRBV7-9
cdr3_nt: TGTGCCAGCAGCCCAATTTTAGGGACTGATTACGAGCAGTACTTC
cdr3_aa: CASSPILGTDYEQYF

clone_size: .
cdr3_length: 15
j_call: TRBJ2-4
d_call: .
v_call: TRBV15
cdr3_nt: TGTGCCACCAGCAGGGGGGGTCTAGCCAAAAACATTCAGTACTTC
cdr3_aa: CATSRGGLAKNIQYF

clone_size: .
cdr3_length: 11
j_call: TRBJ1-1
d_call: .
v_call: TRBV20-1
cdr3_nt: TGCAGTGCTACGGACAGTATTGAAGCTTTCTTT
cdr3_aa: CSATDSIEAFF

clone_size: .
cdr3_length: 13
j_call: TRBJ1-5
d_call: .
v_call: TRBV14
cdr3_nt: TGTGCCAGCAGCCAAATGTTCGGTCAGCCCCAGCATTTT
cdr3_aa: CASSQMFGQPQHF

clone_size: .
cdr3_length: 15
j_call: TRBJ2-5
d_call: TRBD1
v_call: TRBV5-1
cdr3_nt: TGCGCCAGCAGCCTGGGACAGGGGGCAAGGGAGACCCAGTACTTC
cdr3_aa: CASSLGQGARETQYF

clone_size: .
cdr3_length: 12
j_call: TRBJ2-7
d_call: .
v_call: TRBV2
cdr3_nt: TGTGCCAGCAGTCCTAGACTCATCGAGCAGTACTTC
cdr3_aa: CASSPRLIEQYF

clone_size: .
cdr3_length: 16
j_call: TRBJ1-3
d_call: .
v_call: TRBV10-3
cdr3_nt: TGTGCCATCAGTGAGACTTCAGGGTTAAGGAAGGACACCATATATTTT
cdr3_aa: CAISETSGLRKDTIYF

clone_size: .
cdr3_length: 15
j_call: TRBJ1-6
d_call: TRBD1
v_call: TRBV4-3
cdr3_nt: TGCGCCAGCAGCCAAGAATACAGGGGAGATTCACCCCTCCACTTT
cdr3_aa: CASSQEYRGDSPLHF

clone_size: .
cdr3_length: 16
j_call: TRBJ2-7
d_call: TRBD1
v_call: TRBV28
cdr3_nt: TGTGCCAGCAGTTTTCAGGGGGCGCTCTGGAAAAATGAGCAGTACTTC
cdr3_aa: CASSFQGALWKNEQYF

clone_size: .
cdr3_length: 17
j_call: TRBJ2-1
d_call: TRBD2
v_call: TRBV4-2
cdr3_nt: TGTGCCAGCAGCCAAGAAGCGCGGACTAGCAGATACAATGAGCAGTTCTTC
cdr3_aa: CASSQEARTSRYNEQFF

clone_size: once
cdr3_length: 14
j_call: TRBJ2-7
d_call: .
v_call: TRBV19
cdr3_nt: TGTGCCAGTAGTATATCCAGGGGTCCCTACGAGCAGTACTTC
cdr3_aa: CASSISRGPYEQYF